A single TCR beta chain is shown here with its context. The antigen is not known. There are 15 residues in the CDR3. Trimming stripped 5 bases from V and 3 bases from J, with 14 bases between. Germline V gene sequence: CDR1 SNHLY, CDR2 FYNNEI. Generated by immunoSEQ multiplex PCR, the TCRdb table keeps only in-frame clones and is missing some. The repertoire holds approximately 500,000 clones, about 95% seen once, with about 0.064% in the top ten. This sample was taken from a study of shared clonotypes between healthy human individuals. Across the whole study: Three plates each covered CD4 naive and memory; CD8 naive two, CD8 memory one. Overall study findings and caveats: Generally, naive subsets came out with larger estimated richness than memory subsets.

This sequence joins TRBV2 and TRBJ1-5; TRBD1 is a possible D gene (6 bases). This TCR came from a woman in her 30s in good health. The sequencing sample was made of naive CD4+ T cells sorted from blood. Subset noted: CD45RA+ positively selected. CDR3 residues: CASSSFGQYNQPQHF. The CDR3 region has the DNA TGTGCCAGCAGTAGTTTCGGACAGTACAATCAGCCCCAGCATTTT.